Following are 2 T cell receptor beta chains from one sample sequenced in a study of long-term antiretroviral therapy in people with HIV. The authors ran the immunoSEQ assay, v3.0, at survey level. Only in-frame clones appear in the TCRdb table, and some are missing; sequencing was by immunoSEQ multiplex PCR. The sample lists tens of thousands of clones, approximately 89% occurring once. The sample consisted of unsorted PBMCs, taken 3.1 years after starting antiretroviral therapy. These receptors all stem from a man younger than 35 with HIV.

The chain carries TRBV9 and TRBJ2-6; D gene unclear. Trimming took 3 bases from V and 2 from J, leaving 6 bases between them. The germline V gene has CDR1 SGDLS and CDR2 YYNGEE. The CDR3 length is 14 residues. The CDR3 loop reads CASSASAGANVLTF. The CDR3 nucleotides read TGTGCCAGCAGCGCCTCGGCTGGGGCCAACGTCCTGACTTTC. The complete variable domain, with remaining parts taken from reference TRBV9 and TRBJ2-6, reads DSGVTQTPKHLITATGQRVTLRCSPRSGDLSVYWYQQSLDQGLQFLIQYYNGEERAKGNILERFSAQQFPDLHSELNLSSLELGDSALYFCASSASAGANVLTFGAGSRLTVL.

This clone was recorded only once. The rearrangement joins TRBV6-1 to TRBJ2-5, with 7 positions matching TRBD1. There are 14 residues in the CDR3. Trimming cost V 3 bases and J 5 bases; bases outside gene matches: 6. Germline V lookup: CDR1 MNHNS, CDR2 SASEGT. The CDR3: CASSDKGAGETQYF. CDR3 sequence (DNA): TGTGCCAGCAGTGATAAGGGGGCTGGGGAGACCCAGTACTTC.